The 25 T cell receptor beta chains below come from one sample, sequenced in a study of blood T cell repertoires in COVID-19. Generated by immunoSEQ multiplex PCR, the TCRdb table keeps only in-frame clones and is missing some. The profile covers 150,000 to 200,000 clones, with 88% appearing a single time and roughly 10% taken by the ten largest. The sequenced sample was PBMCs or T cells enriched from blood (not recorded which). The receptors shown here come from a woman younger than 35 who had recovered from COVID-19.

V usage is TRBV6-5 and J usage is TRBJ1-1, with 7 bases matching TRBD1. The CDR3 is 13 amino acids. From germline, CDR1 is MNHEY and CDR2 SVGAGI. The V and J ends lost 6 bases and 5 bases, in that order; junction bases with no gene match: 6. CDR3 protein: CASSVTGETEAFF. The CDR3 DNA reads as TGTGCCAGCAGCGTAACAGGGGAGACTGAAGCTTTCTTT.

V usage is TRBV2 and J usage is TRBJ1-2; TRBD1 is a possible D gene (5 bases). In germline, CDR1 is SNHLY, CDR2 FYNNEI. V was trimmed by 6 bases and J by 8 bases, leaving 10 bases between them. CDR3 length: 11 residues. This CDR3 is CASRTAGGYTF. The CDR3 DNA follows: TGTGCCAGCAGGACAGCCGGAGGCTACACCTTC. Full variable domain (outside the CDR3, taken from reference TRBV2 and TRBJ1-2): EPEVTQTPSHQVTQMGQEVILRCVPISNHLYFYWYRQILGQKVEFLVSFYNNEISEKSEIFDDQFSVERPDGSNFTLKIRSTKLEDSAMYFCASRTAGGYTFGSGTRLTVV.

V is TRBV5-1 and J is TRBJ2-3, with 13 nucleotides matching TRBD2. Trimming removed 4 bases from V and 4 bases from J; junction bases left unmatched: 6. The CDR3 runs 16 residues. Germline V lookup: CDR1 SGHRS, CDR2 YFSETQ. CDR3 DNA sequence: TGCGCCAGCAGCACGACGGGACTAGCGGGATCAGATACGCAGTATTTT. Translated, it gives CASSTTGLAGSDTQYF. The full variable domain, in which reference TRBV5-1 and TRBJ2-3 provide the parts outside the CDR3, is KAGVTQTPRYLIKTRGQQVTLSCSPISGHRSVSWYQQTPGQGLQFLFEYFSETQRNKGNFPGRFSGRQFSNSRSEMNVSTLELGDSALYLCASSTTGLAGSDTQYFGPGTRLTVL.

This clone was counted many times. This chain uses TRBV7-2 with TRBJ2-7; TRBD2 matches at 7 bases. The CDR3 is 15 amino acids. V shed 5 bases and J 3 bases; nucleotides not matched to a gene: 10. Germline CDR1 reads SGHTA; CDR2 reads FQGNSA. As DNA, the CDR3 is TGTGCCAGCAGCCCTCATGGGTCTAGCGGCTACGAGCAGTACTTC. Amino acid sequence: CASSPHGSSGYEQYF.

This clone appeared a few times. The V gene is TRBV9, the J gene TRBJ2-3; no clear D gene. The CDR3 totals 12 residues. The V end was cut by 4 bases, the J end by 2 bases, with 5 bases between. In germline, CDR1 is SGDLS, CDR2 YYNGEE. The CDR3 nucleotides read TGTGCCAGCAGCCTCGTCACAGATACGCAGTATTTT. Encoded protein: CASSLVTDTQYF.

As concerns this clone: In the same sample, other DNA sequences code for this CDR3. The chain has TRBV11-2 and TRBJ2-2; D is perhaps TRBD2 (6 bases). Germline V gene sequence: CDR1 SGHAT, CDR2 FQNNGV. CDR3 length equals 14 residues. V was clipped by 5 bases and J by 4 bases, with 11 bases between them. The CDR3 DNA reads as TGTGCCAGCAGCCCGAGGAGGGTCACCGGGGAGCTGTTTTTT. Translation: CASSPRRVTGELFF. The full variable domain, in which reference TRBV11-2 and TRBJ2-2 provide the parts outside the CDR3, is EAGVAQSPRYKIIEKRQSVAFWCNPISGHATLYWYQQILGQGPKLLIQFQNNGVVDDSQLPKDRFSAERLKGVDSTLKIQPAKLEDSAVYLCASSPRRVTGELFFGEGSRLTVL.

This chain links TRBV10-3 with TRBJ2-1; tentatively, D is TRBD1 (6 bases). The germline V gene has CDR1 ENHRY and CDR2 SYGVKD. Trimming shortened V by 9 bases and J by 0 bases, and 12 bases separated the two germline ends. There are 14 residues in the CDR3. The CDR3 DNA is TGTGCCATATCCCGGGACATCTCCTACAATGAGCAGTTCTTC. Translating gives CAISRDISYNEQFF.

Only a few counts were recorded for this clone. This sequence joins TRBV28 and TRBJ1-4; no reliable D call. Germline V gene sequence: CDR1 MDHEN, CDR2 SYDVKM. V was clipped by 4 bases and J by 0 bases, with 9 bases between them. The CDR3 contains 15 residues. In DNA form, the CDR3 reads TGTGCCAGCAGTTCCTCGGGTGCAACTAATGAAAAACTGTTTTTT. Amino acids: CASSSSGATNEKLFF.

This chain uses TRBV24-1 with TRBJ1-2; 8 nucleotides match TRBD1. From germline, CDR1 is KGHDR and CDR2 SFDVKD. The CDR3 spans 13 residues. V lost 3 bases and J lost 8; bases outside the gene matches: 4. The CDR3 DNA sequence: TGTGCCACCAGTGATGAGACAGGGGAGGGCTACACCTTC. It encodes CATSDETGEGYTF.

This clone was counted only a few times. The V and J genes are TRBV27 and TRBJ1-6; 9 bases fit TRBD1. The CDR3 is made up of 15 amino acids. With V trimmed by 8 bases and J by 8 bases, 10 bases remained unmatched. Germline assignment: CDR1 MNHEY and CDR2 SMNVEV (reference sequence). The CDR3 loop is CASRLLGTGHSPLHF. The CDR3, as DNA: TGTGCCAGCCGCCTTCTTGGGACAGGGCATTCACCCCTCCACTTT.

The V call is TRBV13, the J call TRBJ2-5, with 14 bases fitting TRBD2. Germline trimming cut 5 bases from V and 3 bases from J; bases unmatched to any gene: 11. Germline V lookup: CDR1 PRHDT, CDR2 FYEKMQ (reference sequence). This CDR3 spans 18 amino acids. CDR3 in amino acids: CASSKRLAGGREEETQYF. CDR3 in DNA: TGTGCCAGCAGCAAAAGACTAGCGGGGGGGAGAGAAGAAGAGACCCAGTACTTC.

The V gene is TRBV28, the J gene TRBJ2-7; D perhaps matches TRBD2 (7 bases). CDR3 length: 12 residues. Germline-derived CDR1 and CDR2 are MDHEN and SYDVKM. The V end was cut by 10 bases, the J end by 12 bases, with 22 bases between. DNA of the CDR3: TGTGCCACCTCAATAATTGGGGCGGGGGCGTACTTC. Protein product: CATSIIGAGAYF.

The chain joins TRBV6-5 to TRBJ2-1; D perhaps matches TRBD1 (6 bases). V was cut by 5 bases and J by 4 bases, with 15 bases left in between. This CDR3 region has 15 residues. Germline CDR1 and CDR2: MNHEY and SVGAGI. CDR3 DNA sequence: TGTGCCAGCAGTCGGAACAGGGATACGTACAATGAGCAGTTCTTC. Translation: CASSRNRDTYNEQFF.

The chain is built from TRBV7-3 and TRBJ2-1, with 7 bases identical to TRBD2. This CDR3 contains 14 residues. V lost 2 bases to trimming and J lost 6 bases; unmatched junction nucleotides: 4. CDR1 is SGHTA and CDR2 is FQGTGA in the germline V gene. The DNA for the CDR3 is TGTGCCAGCAGCTTATCCGGCGGGAGCAATGAGCAGTTCTTC. This encodes CASSLSGGSNEQFF.

The chain recombines TRBV5-6 with TRBJ1-1, with D maybe TRBD1 (6 bases). Germline lookup yields CDR1 SGHDT and CDR2 YYEEEE. The CDR3 consists of 12 residues. V was shortened by 2 bases and J by 7 bases, with 9 bases between the two germline ends. The CDR3 loop reads CASSFNRDEAFF. The DNA of the CDR3 is TGTGCCAGCAGCTTTAACAGGGATGAAGCTTTCTTT.

This chain connects TRBV11-2 to TRBJ2-1; weak D call: TRBD2 (5 bases). CDR3 length equals 14 residues. CDR1 and CDR2 from the germline V gene are SGHAT and FQNNGV. V was trimmed by 1 base and J by 8 bases, leaving 12 bases between them. The chain's CDR3 is CASSLGAEFDEQFF. DNA of the CDR3: TGTGCCAGCAGCTTAGGAGCGGAGTTCGATGAGCAGTTCTTC.

The chain uses TRBV6-2 or TRBV6-3 and TRBJ1-1, with a possible D match to TRBD1 (6 bases). The ends were cut back, 6 bases at V and 0 bases at J, with 14 bases in the middle. Germline assignment: CDR1 MNHEY and CDR2 SVGEGT. The CDR3 is 15 residues long. In DNA, the CDR3 is TGTGCCAGCAGCGACGGGGGGGGCATGAACACTGAAGCTTTCTTT. Translating it yields CASSDGGGMNTEAFF.

The chain joins TRBV6-5 to TRBJ1-1; no reliable D call. With 10 bases removed from V and 12 bases from J, the gap between germline ends came to 18 bases. The CDR3 has 11 amino acids. Per germline, CDR1 MNHEY and CDR2 SVGAGI. The CDR3 sequence is CATHDPGMSFF. DNA for the CDR3: TGTGCCACCCACGACCCGGGGATGTCTTTCTTT.

In this sample, this clone turned up a few times. CDR3 loop: CASSLGLRSTDTQYF. CDR3 nucleotide sequence: TGTGCCAGCAGTTTAGGGCTCCGCAGCACAGATACGCAGTATTTT. The chain links TRBV27 to TRBJ2-3; D uncertain. Germline assignment: CDR1 MNHEY and CDR2 SMNVEV (reference sequence). V was clipped by 2 bases and J by 0 bases, with 9 bases between them. The CDR3 is 15 residues long.

The rearrangement joins TRBV28 to TRBJ1-4; no clear D. CDR3 length: 14 residues. Germline V gene lookup returns CDR1 MDHEN and CDR2 SYDVKM. V was shortened by 7 bases and J by 7 bases, with 16 bases between the two germline ends. CDR3 nucleotides: TGTGCCAGCACGGAGCGAGCTATGTTTGAAAAACTGTTTTTT. It specifies CASTERAMFEKLFF.

This sequence joins TRBV19 and TRBJ2-1; 9 nucleotides align to TRBD2. J gave up 0 bases and V 7 bases, and 1 base lay outside the gene matches. CDR3 length equals 14 residues. The germline CDR1 and CDR2 sequences are LNHDA and SQIVND (reference sequence). CDR3 nucleotide sequence: TGTGCCAGTAATAGCGGGAGCTCCTACAATGAGCAGTTCTTC. The encoded protein is CASNSGSSYNEQFF.

The chain is built from TRBV7-2 and TRBJ2-1; 11 bases map to TRBD2. This CDR3 spans 17 amino acids. Unmatched junction bases numbered 4, after V lost 1 base and J lost 2 bases. CDR1 is SGHTA and CDR2 is FQGNSA in the germline V gene. CDR3 sequence (DNA): TGTGCCAGCAGCTTAGATAGCGGGGGGGCCCCCTACAATGAGCAGTTCTTC. Protein sequence: CASSLDSGGAPYNEQFF.

This sequence joins TRBV30 and TRBJ1-4; D is possibly TRBD1 (6 bases). Trimming pared 0 bases from V and 7 bases from J, leaving 6 bases between. The germline V gene has CDR1 GTSNPN and CDR2 SVGIG (reference sequence). This CDR3 has 12 residues. The CDR3: CAWSVQGEKLFF. The CDR3, as DNA: TGTGCCTGGAGTGTACAGGGTGAAAAACTGTTTTTT.

The table lists this clone with a count of one. The chain recombines TRBV2 with TRBJ2-5, with 7 nucleotides matching TRBD1. The CDR3 loop spans 15 amino acids. With V trimmed by 4 bases and J by 5 bases, 10 bases remained unmatched. CDR1 is SNHLY and CDR2 is FYNNEI in the germline V gene. The DNA of the CDR3 is TGTGCCAGCAGTGGAAGGGACAGCCCATGGGAGACCCAGTACTTC. Its translation: CASSGRDSPWETQYF. Full variable domain (missing parts from reference TRBV2 and TRBJ2-5): EPEVTQTPSHQVTQMGQEVILRCVPISNHLYFYWYRQILGQKVEFLVSFYNNEISEKSEIFDDQFSVERPDGSNFTLKIRSTKLEDSAMYFCASSGRDSPWETQYFGPGTRLLVL.

V and J are TRBV30 and TRBJ1-5; D remains ambiguous. V was clipped by 0 bases and J by 4 bases, with 7 bases between them. From germline, CDR1 is GTSNPN and CDR2 SVGIG (reference sequence). This CDR3 spans 13 amino acids. The CDR3 DNA follows: TGTGCCTGGAGTGTAAGTCAGAATCAGCCCCAGCATTTT. Amino acid sequence: CAWSVSQNQPQHF.